The 13 T cell receptor beta chains below come from one sample, sequenced in a study of breast tumors, draining lymph nodes, adjacent tissues. TCRdb redid the calling of the multiplex PCR reads with MiXCR, one entry per CDR3 protein. The table includes 150,000 or so distinct CDR3 sequences, about 34% detected once. Samples came from axillary lymph nodes draining the breast cancer. Sequenced material: axillary lymph node tissue. The receptors were sampled from a female donor with breast cancer. Some clones in this sample may be carry-over from other donors' samples.

V and J are TRBV11-1 and TRBJ1-6, with D possibly matching TRBD1 (5 bases). Trimming shortened V by 5 bases and J by 7 bases, and 18 bases separated the two germline ends. Germline CDR1 is SGHAT and CDR2 is FQDESV (reference sequence). The CDR3 covers 16 residues. For the CDR3, the DNA is TGTGCCAGCAGCGTTGACCGGTACGGGGACAATTCACCCCTCCACTTT. As protein: CASSVDRYGDNSPLHF.

This sequence joins TRBV19 and TRBJ1-5; 7 bases map to TRBD1. The CDR3 runs 14 residues. Germline trimming cut 7 bases from V and 11 bases from J; bases unmatched to any gene: 14. Germline loops: CDR1 LNHDA, CDR2 SQIVND (reference sequence). The CDR3 DNA reads as TGTGCCAGTAAAGCCGGGACAGAGGAGAAGACCCAGCATTTT. Residues: CASKAGTEEKTQHF.

This clonotype has at least ten counts. The chain carries TRBV4-1 and TRBJ2-2, with 11 bases identical to TRBD2. Per the germline V gene, CDR1 is MGHRA and CDR2 is YSYEKL. The CDR3 has 14 amino acids. The junction had 7 bases not matched to a gene; V was cut back by 10 bases and J by 6 bases. In nucleotides, the CDR3 is TGCGCCACCATTAGCGGGAGGGGGGCCGGGGAGCTGTTTTTT. This translates into CATISGRGAGELFF.

This chain connects TRBV7-9 to TRBJ1-3; D is uncertain. Trimming removed 3 bases at V and 3 bases at J, with 12 bases between. The length of the CDR3 is 15 residues. The germline gives CDR1 SEHNR, CDR2 FQNEAQ (reference sequence). Written as DNA, the CDR3 is TGTGCCAGCAGCTTCGGTGGGTCCTTTGGAAACACCATATATTTT. It encodes CASSFGGSFGNTIYF.

This clonotype was recorded once. This chain links TRBV6-4 with TRBJ1-4; D ambiguous. CDR1 and CDR2 from the germline V gene are MRHNA and SNTAGT. This CDR3 contains 13 residues. V lost 3 bases, J lost 8 bases, and 10 bases lay in between. CDR3 nucleotide sequence: TGTGCCAGCAGTGAGCGAGGGAGGGAAAAACTGTTTTTT. Amino acids: CASSERGREKLFF.

To note about this clonotype: An end of the junction does not agree with germline; a read error may underlie this. The CDR3 nucleotides are TGCAGCGCTAGCGGGGGGGCCAACGAGCCGTACTTC. Encoded protein: CSASGGANEPYF. The chain combines TRBV20-1 with TRBJ2-7; 12 bases align to TRBD2. Looked up from germline, CDR1 is DFQATT and CDR2 is SNEGSKA (reference sequence). The CDR3 is 12 residues long.

The chain employs TRBV4-2 and TRBJ2-7, with TRBD2 matching over 10 bases. Trimming at V came to 4 bases and at J to 5 bases, leaving 8 bases not matched to a gene. This CDR3 has 15 residues. Germline V gene sequence: CDR1 LGHNA, CDR2 YNFKEQ. The chain's CDR3 is CASSPLSGGIHEQYF. The CDR3, as DNA: TGTGCCAGCAGCCCGCTTAGCGGGGGGATCCACGAGCAGTACTTC.

The table lists this clonotype with many counts. The chain employs TRBV20-1 and TRBJ2-3, with TRBD2 identical over 15 bases. CDR3 length: 15 amino acids. The germline gives CDR1 DFQATT, CDR2 SNEGSKA (reference sequence). V trimming: 5 bases; J trimming: 5 bases; junction bases outside the gene matches: 5. The chain's CDR3 is CSAYGLAGGKDTQYF. The DNA of the CDR3 is TGCAGTGCTTATGGACTAGCGGGGGGGAAAGATACGCAGTATTTT.

This clonotype was detected ten times or more. The rearrangement links TRBV15 to TRBJ1-4; a possible D gene is TRBD1 (5 bases). V was shortened by 5 bases and J by 6 bases, with 16 bases between the two germline ends. The CDR3 has 15 residues. Looked up from germline, CDR1 is LNHNV and CDR2 is YYDKDF (reference sequence). The chain's CDR3 is CATSGMWQGDEKLFF. The CDR3 DNA reads TGTGCCACCAGCGGGATGTGGCAGGGTGATGAAAAACTGTTTTTT.

There are a few counts of this clonotype. A much larger clone differs from this one at a single base, so this may be a read error. CDR3 region: CASTHTLDEQFF. In DNA form, the CDR3 reads TGTGCCAGCACTCACACCCTGGATGAGCAGTTCTTC. This chain links TRBV6-1 with TRBJ2-1, with D hard to call. CDR1 and CDR2 from the germline V gene are MNHNS and SASEGT. This CDR3 is built from 12 residues. V was shortened by 7 bases and J by 8 bases, with 12 bases between the two germline ends.

The sample holds a few counts of this clonotype. This sequence may be a read error, since a much larger clone differs from it by one base. The chain links TRBV6-1 to TRBJ2-5, with 7 nucleotides matching TRBD1. The germline V gene encodes CDR1 MNHNS and CDR2 SASEGT. The CDR3 consists of 15 residues. The trim removed 5 bases at V and 5 bases at J, leaving 11 bases unmatched. The CDR3 DNA reads as TGTGCCAGCAGTAAAGGAGACAGGGTTTGGGAGACCCAGTACTTC. It codes for CASSKGDRVWETQYF.

Notes on this clonotype: With a much larger clone just one base away, this may be a read error. This chain joins TRBV28 and TRBJ1-4; D perhaps matches TRBD1 (5 bases). CDR1 and CDR2 (germline): MDHEN, SYDVKM. This CDR3 is 11 amino acids long. In DNA, the CDR3 is TGTGCCAGCAGTACAGGAGTGAGGTTGTCTTTT. This codes for CASSTGVRLSF.

As for this clonotype: This clone may be a read error of a much larger clone one base away. This sequence joins TRBV3-1 and TRBJ2-7; 12 bases are shared with TRBD1. From germline, CDR1 is LGHDT and CDR2 YNNKEL (reference sequence). This CDR3 comprises 15 residues. This CDR3 reads CPSSRGTGGPYEQYF. In nucleotides, the CDR3 is TGTCCCAGCAGCCGAGGGACAGGGGGCCCCTACGAGCAGTACTTC.